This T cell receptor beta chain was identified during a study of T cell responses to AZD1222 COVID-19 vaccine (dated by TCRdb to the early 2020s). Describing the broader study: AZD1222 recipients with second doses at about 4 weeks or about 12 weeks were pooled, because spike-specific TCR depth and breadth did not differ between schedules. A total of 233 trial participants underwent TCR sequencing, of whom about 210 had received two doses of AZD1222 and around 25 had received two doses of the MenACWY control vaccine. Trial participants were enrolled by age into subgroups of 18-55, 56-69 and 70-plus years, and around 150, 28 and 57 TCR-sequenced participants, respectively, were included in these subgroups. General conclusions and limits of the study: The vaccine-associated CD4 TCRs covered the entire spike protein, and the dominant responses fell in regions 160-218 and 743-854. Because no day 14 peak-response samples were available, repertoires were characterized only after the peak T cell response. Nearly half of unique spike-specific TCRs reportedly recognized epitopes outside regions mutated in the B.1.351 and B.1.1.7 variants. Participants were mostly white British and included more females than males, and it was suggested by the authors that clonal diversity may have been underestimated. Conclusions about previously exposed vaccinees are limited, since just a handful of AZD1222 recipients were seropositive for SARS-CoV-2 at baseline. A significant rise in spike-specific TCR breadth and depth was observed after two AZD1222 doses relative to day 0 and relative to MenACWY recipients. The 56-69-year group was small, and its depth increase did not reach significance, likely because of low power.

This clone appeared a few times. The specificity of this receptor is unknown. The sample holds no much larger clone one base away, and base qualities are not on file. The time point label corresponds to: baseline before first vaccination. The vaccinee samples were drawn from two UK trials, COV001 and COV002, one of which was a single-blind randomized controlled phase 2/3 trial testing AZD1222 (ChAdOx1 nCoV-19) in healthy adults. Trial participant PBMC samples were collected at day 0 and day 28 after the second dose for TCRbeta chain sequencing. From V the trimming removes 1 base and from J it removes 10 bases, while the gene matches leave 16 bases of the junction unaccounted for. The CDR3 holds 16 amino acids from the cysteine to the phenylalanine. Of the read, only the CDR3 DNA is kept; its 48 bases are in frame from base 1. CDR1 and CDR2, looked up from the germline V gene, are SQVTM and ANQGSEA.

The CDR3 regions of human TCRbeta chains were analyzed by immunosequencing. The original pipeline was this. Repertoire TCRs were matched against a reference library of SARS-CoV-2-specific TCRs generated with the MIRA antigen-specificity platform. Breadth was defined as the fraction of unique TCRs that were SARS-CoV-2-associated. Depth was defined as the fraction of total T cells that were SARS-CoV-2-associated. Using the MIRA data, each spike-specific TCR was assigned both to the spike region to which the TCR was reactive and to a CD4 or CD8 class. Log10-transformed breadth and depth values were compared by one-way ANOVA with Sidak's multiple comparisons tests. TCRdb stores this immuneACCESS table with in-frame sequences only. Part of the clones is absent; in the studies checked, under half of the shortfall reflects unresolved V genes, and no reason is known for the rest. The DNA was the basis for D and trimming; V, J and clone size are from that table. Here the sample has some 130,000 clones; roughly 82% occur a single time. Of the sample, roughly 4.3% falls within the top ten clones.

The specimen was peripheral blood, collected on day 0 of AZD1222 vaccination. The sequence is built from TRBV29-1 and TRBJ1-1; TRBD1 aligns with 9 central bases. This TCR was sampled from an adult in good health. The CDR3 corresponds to CSVEALGTGTGSGAFF. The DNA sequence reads TGCAGCGTTGAAGCCCTGGGGACAGGGACAGGCTCAGGAGCTTTCTTT.